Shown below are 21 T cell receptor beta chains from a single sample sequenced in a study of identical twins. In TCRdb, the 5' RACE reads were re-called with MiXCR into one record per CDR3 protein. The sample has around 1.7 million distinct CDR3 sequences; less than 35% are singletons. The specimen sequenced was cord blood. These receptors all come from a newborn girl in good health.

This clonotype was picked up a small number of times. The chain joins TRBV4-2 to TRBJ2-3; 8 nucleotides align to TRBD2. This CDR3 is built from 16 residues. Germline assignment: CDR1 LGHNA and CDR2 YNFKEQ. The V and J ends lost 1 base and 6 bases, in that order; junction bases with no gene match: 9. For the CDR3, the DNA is TGTGCCAGCAGCCAAGTACCGAGCGGGGGCGGGGATACGCAGTATTTT. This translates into CASSQVPSGGGDTQYF.

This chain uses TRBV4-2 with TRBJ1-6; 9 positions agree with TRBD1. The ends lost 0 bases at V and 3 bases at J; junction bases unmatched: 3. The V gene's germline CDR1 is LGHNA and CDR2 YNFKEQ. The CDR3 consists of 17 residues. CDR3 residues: CASSQDTGGNYNSPLHF. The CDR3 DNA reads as TGTGCCAGCAGCCAAGATACAGGGGGCAACTATAATTCACCCCTCCACTTT.

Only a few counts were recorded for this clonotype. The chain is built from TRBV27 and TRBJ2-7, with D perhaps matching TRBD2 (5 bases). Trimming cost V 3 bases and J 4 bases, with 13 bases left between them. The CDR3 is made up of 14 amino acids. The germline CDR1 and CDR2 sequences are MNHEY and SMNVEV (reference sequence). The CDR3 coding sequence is TGTGCCAGCAGTTTTCGCCTAGCCCTGTACGAGCAGTACTTC. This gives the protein CASSFRLALYEQYF.

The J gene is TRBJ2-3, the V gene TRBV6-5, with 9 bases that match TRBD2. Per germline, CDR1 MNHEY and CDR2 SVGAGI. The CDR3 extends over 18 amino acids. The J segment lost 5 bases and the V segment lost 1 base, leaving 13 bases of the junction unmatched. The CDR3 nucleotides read TGTGCCAGCAGTTACTTGTTATCAGCGGGAGGAGGTCGAGATACGCAGTATTTT. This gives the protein CASSYLLSAGGGRDTQYF.

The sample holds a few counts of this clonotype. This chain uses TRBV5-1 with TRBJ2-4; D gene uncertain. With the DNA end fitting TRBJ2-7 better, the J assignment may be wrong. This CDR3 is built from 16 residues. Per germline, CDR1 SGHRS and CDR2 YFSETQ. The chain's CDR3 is CASSLAVGHVGYEQYF. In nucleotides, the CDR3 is TGCGCCAGCAGCTTGGCCGTCGGGCACGTCGGCTACGAGCAGTACTTC.

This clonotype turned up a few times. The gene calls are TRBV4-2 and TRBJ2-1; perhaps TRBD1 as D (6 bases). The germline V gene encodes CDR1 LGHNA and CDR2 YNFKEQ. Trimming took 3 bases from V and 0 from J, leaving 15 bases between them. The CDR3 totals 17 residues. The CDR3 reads CASSQGQGGSSYNEQFF. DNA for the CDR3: TGTGCCAGCAGCCAGGGGCAAGGGGGAAGCTCCTACAATGAGCAGTTCTTC.

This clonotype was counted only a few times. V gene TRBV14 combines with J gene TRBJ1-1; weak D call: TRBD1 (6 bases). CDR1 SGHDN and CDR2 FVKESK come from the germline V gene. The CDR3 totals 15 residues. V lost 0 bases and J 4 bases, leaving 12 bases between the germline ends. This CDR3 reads CASSQDMGHITEAFF. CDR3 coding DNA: TGTGCCAGCAGCCAAGATATGGGACACATCACTGAAGCTTTCTTT.

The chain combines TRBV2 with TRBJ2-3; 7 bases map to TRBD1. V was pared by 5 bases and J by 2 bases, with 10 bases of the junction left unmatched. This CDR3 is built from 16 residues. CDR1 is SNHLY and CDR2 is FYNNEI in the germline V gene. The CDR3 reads CASSQQGPALTDTQYF. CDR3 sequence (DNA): TGTGCCAGCAGTCAACAGGGGCCGGCCCTCACAGATACGCAGTATTTT.

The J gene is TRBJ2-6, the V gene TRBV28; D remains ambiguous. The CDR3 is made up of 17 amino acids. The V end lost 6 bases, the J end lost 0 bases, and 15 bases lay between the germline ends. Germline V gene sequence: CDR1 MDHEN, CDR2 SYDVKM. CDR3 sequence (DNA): TGTGCCAGCAGCCCCAGCGTTATCCTCTCTGGGGCCAACGTCCTGACTTTC. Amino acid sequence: CASSPSVILSGANVLTF.

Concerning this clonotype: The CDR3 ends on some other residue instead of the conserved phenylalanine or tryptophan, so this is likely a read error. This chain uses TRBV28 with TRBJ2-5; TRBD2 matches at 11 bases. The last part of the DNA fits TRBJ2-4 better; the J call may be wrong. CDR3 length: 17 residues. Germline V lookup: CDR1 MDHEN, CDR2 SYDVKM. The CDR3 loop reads CASSIAGGPTAKNIQYL. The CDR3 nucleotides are TGTGCCAGCAGTATAGCGGGAGGGCCGACGGCCAAAAACATTCAGTACCTC.

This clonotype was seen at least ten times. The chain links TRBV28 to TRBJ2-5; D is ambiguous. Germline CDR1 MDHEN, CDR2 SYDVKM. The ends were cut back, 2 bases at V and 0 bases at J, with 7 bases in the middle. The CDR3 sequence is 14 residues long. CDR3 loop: CASSLRRHQETQYF. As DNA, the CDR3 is TGTGCCAGCAGTTTAAGGCGACACCAAGAGACCCAGTACTTC. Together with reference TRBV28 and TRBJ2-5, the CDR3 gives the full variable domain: DVKVTQSSRYLVKRTGEKVFLECVQDMDHENMFWYRQDPGLGLRLIYFSYDVKMKEKGDIPEGYSVSREKKERFSLILESASTNQTSMYLCASSLRRHQETQYFGPGTRLLVL.

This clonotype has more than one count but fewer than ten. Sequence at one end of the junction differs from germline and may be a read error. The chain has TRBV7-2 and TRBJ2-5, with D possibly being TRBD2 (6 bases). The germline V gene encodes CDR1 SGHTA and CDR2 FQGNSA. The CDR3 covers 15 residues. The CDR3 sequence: CASSLGRGRYNEQYF. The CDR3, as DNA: TGTGCCAGCAGTTTAGGGCGGGGACGGTACAATGAGCAGTACTTC.

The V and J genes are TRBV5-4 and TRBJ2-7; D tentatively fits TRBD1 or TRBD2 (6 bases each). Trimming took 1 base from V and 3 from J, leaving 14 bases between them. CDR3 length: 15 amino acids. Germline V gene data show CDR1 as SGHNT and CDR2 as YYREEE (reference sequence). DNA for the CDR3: TGTGCCAGCAGCTTGAACCGGGGGCGAAGCTACGAGCAGTACTTC. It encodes CASSLNRGRSYEQYF.

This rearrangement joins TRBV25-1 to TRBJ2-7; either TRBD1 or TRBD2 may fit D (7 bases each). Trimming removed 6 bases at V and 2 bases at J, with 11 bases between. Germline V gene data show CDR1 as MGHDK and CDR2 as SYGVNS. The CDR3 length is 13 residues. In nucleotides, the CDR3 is TGTGCCAGCAGGGCAGGGGGGGCCTACGAGCAGTACTTC. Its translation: CASRAGGAYEQYF.

CDR3 amino acids: CSASRQYVGSNQPQHF. The CDR3 bases are TGCAGTGCTAGTCGGCAGTACGTGGGTAGCAATCAGCCCCAGCATTTT. V usage is TRBV20-1 and J usage is TRBJ1-5; no reliable D call. V was cut by 3 bases and J by 0 bases, with 15 bases left in between. Germline values: CDR1 DFQATT, CDR2 SNEGSKA (reference sequence). This CDR3 comprises 16 residues.

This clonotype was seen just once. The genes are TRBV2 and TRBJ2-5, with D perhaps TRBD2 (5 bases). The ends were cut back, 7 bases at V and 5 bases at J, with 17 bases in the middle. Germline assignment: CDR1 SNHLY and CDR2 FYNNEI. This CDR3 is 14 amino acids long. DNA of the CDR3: TGTGCCAGCACCTTACACCTAAGGAGGGAGACCCAGTACTTC. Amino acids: CASTLHLRRETQYF.

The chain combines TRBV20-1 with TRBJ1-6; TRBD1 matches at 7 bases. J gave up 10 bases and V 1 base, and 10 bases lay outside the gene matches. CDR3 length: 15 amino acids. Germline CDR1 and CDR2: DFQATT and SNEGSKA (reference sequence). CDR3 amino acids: CSARAPDRVGSPLHF. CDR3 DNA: TGCAGTGCTAGAGCCCCCGACAGGGTCGGGTCACCCCTCCACTTT.

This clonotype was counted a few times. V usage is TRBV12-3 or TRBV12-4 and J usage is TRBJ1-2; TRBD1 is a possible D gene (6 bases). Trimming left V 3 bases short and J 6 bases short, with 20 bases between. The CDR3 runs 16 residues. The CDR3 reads CASSFRKLGAVNGYTF. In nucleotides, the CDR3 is TGTGCCAGCAGTTTTCGGAAACTGGGGGCAGTGAATGGCTACACCTTC.

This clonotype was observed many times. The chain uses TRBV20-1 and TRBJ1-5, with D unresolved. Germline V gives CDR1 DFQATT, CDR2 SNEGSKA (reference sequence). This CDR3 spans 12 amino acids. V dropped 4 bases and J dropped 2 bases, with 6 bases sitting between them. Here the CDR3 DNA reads TGCAGTGCTATCCTGGGCAATCAGCCCCAGCATTTT. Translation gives CSAILGNQPQHF.

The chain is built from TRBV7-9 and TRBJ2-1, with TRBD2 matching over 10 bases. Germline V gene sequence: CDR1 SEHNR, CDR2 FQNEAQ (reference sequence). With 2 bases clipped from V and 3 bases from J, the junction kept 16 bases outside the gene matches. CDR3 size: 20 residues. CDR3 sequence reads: CASSLRPIDPGLAYYNEQFF. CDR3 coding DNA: TGTGCCAGCAGCTTACGGCCGATCGATCCGGGACTAGCGTACTACAATGAGCAGTTCTTC.

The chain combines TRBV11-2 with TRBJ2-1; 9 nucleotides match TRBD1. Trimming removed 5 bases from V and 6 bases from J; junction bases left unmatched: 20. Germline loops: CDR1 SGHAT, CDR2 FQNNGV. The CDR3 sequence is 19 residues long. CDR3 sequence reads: CASSQVRWSGQGLGNEQFF. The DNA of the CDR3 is TGTGCCAGCAGCCAGGTTAGGTGGTCGGGACAGGGATTGGGCAATGAGCAGTTCTTC. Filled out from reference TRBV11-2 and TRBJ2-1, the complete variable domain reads EAGVAQSPRYKIIEKRQSVAFWCNPISGHATLYWYQQILGQGPKLLIQFQNNGVVDDSQLPKDRFSAERLKGVDSTLKIQPAKLEDSAVYLCASSQVRWSGQGLGNEQFFGPGTRLTVL.